These 25 T cell receptor beta chains were sequenced from one sample in a study of vaccination and CD4 T cells after COVID-19. An Oncomine TCR Beta short-read assay was used to sequence the DNA from cultured CD4+ T cells. TCRdb itself ran the PCR reads through MiXCR, one entry per CDR3 protein. The data contain about 10,000 distinct CDR3 sequences, just over 55% of them singletons. Stated treatment: roughly 11-day PBMC culture with coronavirus spike peptide pools or control peptides (ViraFEST assay). No antigens are known for them. Sequencing input: CD4+ T cells from blood, cultured in vitro. The receptor set was obtained from a human donor who had recovered from COVID-19.

The rearrangement links TRBV27 to TRBJ2-6, with no clear D. This CDR3 has 17 residues. With 5 bases removed from V and 0 bases from J, the gap between germline ends came to 14 bases. Germline lookup yields CDR1 MNHEY and CDR2 SMNVEV (reference sequence). The CDR3 coding sequence is TGTGCCAGCAGTCCCCCTATAAGGTACTCTGGGGCCAACGTCCTGACTTTC. Encoded protein: CASSPPIRYSGANVLTF. The complete variable domain, with remaining parts taken from reference TRBV27 and TRBJ2-6, reads EAQVTQNPRYLITVTGKKLTVTCSQNMNHEYMSWYRQDPGLGLRQIYYSMNVEVTDKGDVPEGYKVSRKEKRNFPLILESPSPNQTSLYFCASSPPIRYSGANVLTFGAGSRLTVL.

This chain connects TRBV20-1 to TRBJ2-4; 7 nucleotides align to TRBD2. Looked up from germline, CDR1 is DFQATT and CDR2 is SNEGSKA (reference sequence). The CDR3 covers 15 residues. J lost 3 bases, V lost 5 bases, and 10 bases had no gene match. The CDR3 DNA reads as TGCAGTGCTCCCCGAGCGGGACTCTACAAAAACATTCAGTACTTC. Residues: CSAPRAGLYKNIQYF.

V and J are TRBV6-2 or TRBV6-3 and TRBJ1-1, with D tentatively TRBD1 (6 bases). CDR3 length: 13 amino acids. The V gene's germline CDR1 is MNHEY and CDR2 SVGEGT. V was cut by 4 bases and J by 5 bases, with 11 bases left in between. CDR3 protein: CASSSPQGTEAFF. CDR3 DNA: TGTGCCAGCAGTTCTCCCCAGGGGACTGAAGCTTTCTTT.

This chain uses TRBV12-3 or TRBV12-4 with TRBJ1-2; tentative D call: TRBD1 (5 bases). With 3 bases removed from V and 0 bases from J, the gap between germline ends came to 11 bases. This CDR3 region has 15 residues. CDR3 DNA: TGTGCCAGCAGTTTTGGGGCGGGATCTAACTATGGCTACACCTTC. Residues: CASSFGAGSNYGYTF.

The chain carries TRBV2 and TRBJ2-2; TRBD1 matches 11 bases. Trimming cost V 7 bases and J 5 bases; bases outside gene matches: 6. CDR1 is SNHLY, CDR2 FYNNEI, per germline. This CDR3 is 15 amino acids long. CDR3 loop: CASKRGTGGTGELFF. CDR3 DNA: TGTGCCAGCAAAAGGGGGACAGGGGGGACCGGGGAGCTGTTTTTT.

This chain links TRBV12-3 or TRBV12-4 with TRBJ2-1, with no clear D. V was trimmed by 2 bases and J by 9 bases, leaving 14 bases between them. The CDR3 is 14 amino acids. The CDR3 DNA sequence: TGTGCCAGCAGTTTACTAGAAGGTATCGGTGAGCAGTTCTTC. Its translation is CASSLLEGIGEQFF.

This chain joins TRBV7-2 and TRBJ2-1, with 13 bases identical to TRBD2. CDR3 size: 15 residues. The germline V gene encodes CDR1 SGHTA and CDR2 FQGNSA. V was pared by 5 bases and J by 6 bases, with 4 bases of the junction left unmatched. In DNA form, the CDR3 reads TGTGCCAGCAGCGAAGGACTAGCGGGGGCCAATGAGCAGTTCTTC. This encodes CASSEGLAGANEQFF.

This chain joins TRBV5-4 and TRBJ2-5, with TRBD1 matching over 9 bases. Germline trimming cut 0 bases from V and 2 bases from J; bases unmatched to any gene: 5. The germline gives CDR1 SGHNT, CDR2 YYREEE (reference sequence). The length of the CDR3 is 16 residues. The CDR3 sequence: CASSLGYRGLQETQYF. The CDR3 region has the DNA TGTGCCAGCAGCTTGGGGTACAGGGGGCTACAAGAGACCCAGTACTTC.

The gene calls are TRBV28 and TRBJ1-4; D may be TRBD1 (5 bases). The V end lost 3 bases, the J end lost 8 bases, and 13 bases lay between the germline ends. This CDR3 spans 14 amino acids. CDR1 is MDHEN and CDR2 is SYDVKM in the germline V gene. The CDR3 region has the DNA TGTGCCAGCAGTTTGGGAGGGGTAGGCGAAAAACTGTTTTTT. As protein: CASSLGGVGEKLFF.

V usage is TRBV24-1 and J usage is TRBJ2-5, with 9 bases lining up with TRBD2. The germline V gene encodes CDR1 KGHDR and CDR2 SFDVKD. The CDR3 totals 16 residues. V shed 1 base, J shed 3 bases, and the junction held 5 bases outside the gene matches. The CDR3: CATSDLAGGGEETQYF. CDR3 bases: TGTGCCACCAGTGATTTAGCGGGAGGAGGGGAAGAGACCCAGTACTTC.

This clonotype is termed large. V usage is TRBV5-4 and J usage is TRBJ1-6, with 7 bases aligning to TRBD1. CDR1 SGHNT and CDR2 YYREEE come from the germline V gene (reference sequence). After removal of 4 bases from V and 5 bases from J, the junction contained 9 bases not matched to a gene. The CDR3 is 16 residues long. The CDR3: CASSLTSQGDNSPLHF. CDR3 DNA sequence: TGTGCCAGCAGCCTCACCTCTCAGGGGGATAATTCACCCCTCCACTTT. The full variable domain, in which reference TRBV5-4 and TRBJ1-6 provide the parts outside the CDR3, is ETGVTQSPTHLIKTRGQQVTLRCSSQSGHNTVSWYQQALGQGPQFIFQYYREEENGRGNFPPRFSGLQFPNYSSELNVNALELDDSALYLCASSLTSQGDNSPLHFGNGTRLTVT.

The rearrangement uses TRBV11-2 and TRBJ2-4, with D perhaps given as TRBD1 or TRBD2 (6 bases each). CDR3 length: 14 amino acids. The germline V gene encodes CDR1 SGHAT and CDR2 FQNNGV. The V gene lost 5 bases and the J gene lost 6 bases, with 14 bases spanning the gap. CDR3 DNA sequence: TGTGCCAGCAGCGGGGGGCAGGGCGGAAACATTCAGTACTTC. Its translation: CASSGGQGGNIQYF.

J is TRBJ1-2 and V is TRBV30; D not certain. With 5 bases removed from V and 7 bases from J, the gap between germline ends came to 17 bases. In germline, CDR1 is GTSNPN, CDR2 SVGIG (reference sequence). The CDR3 covers 13 residues. CDR3 protein: CAWGRDRPLGYTF. DNA of the CDR3: TGTGCCTGGGGGCGCGACCGACCACTTGGCTACACCTTC.

The genes are TRBV20-1 and TRBJ2-3, with D possibly TRBD2 on 6 matching bases. Trimming removed 0 bases from V and 3 bases from J, with 13 bases in between. The CDR3 extends over 15 amino acids. From germline, CDR1 is DFQATT and CDR2 SNEGSKA (reference sequence). The CDR3 DNA reads TGCAGTGCTAGAGATCCGGCGGGGAGGACAGATACGCAGTATTTT. It is translated as CSARDPAGRTDTQYF.

This clonotype was picked up a small number of times. The V gene is TRBV7-2, the J gene TRBJ2-5; 15 positions match TRBD2. This CDR3 is built from 17 residues. J lost 5 bases, V lost 4 bases, and 8 bases had no gene match. Looked up from germline, CDR1 is SGHTA and CDR2 is FQGNSA. CDR3 sequence: CASSWTGTSGGRETQYF. The DNA of the CDR3 is TGTGCCAGCAGCTGGACCGGGACTAGCGGGGGGAGGGAGACCCAGTACTTC.

In its sample, this clonotype was seen a few times. The chain recombines TRBV20-1 with TRBJ1-5, with 7 bases aligning to TRBD1. The V gene's germline CDR1 is DFQATT and CDR2 SNEGSKA (reference sequence). The V gene end was trimmed by 3 bases and the J gene end by 5 bases; junction bases not matched to a gene: 4. CDR3 length: 13 residues. DNA of the CDR3: TGCAGTGCTAGTGCGGGACAGCATCAGCCCCAGCATTTT. Translating it yields CSASAGQHQPQHF.

The chain couples TRBV2 to TRBJ2-3; 13 bases are shared with TRBD2. CDR3 length: 18 residues. Germline values: CDR1 SNHLY, CDR2 FYNNEI. The trim removed 5 bases at V and 1 base at J, leaving 9 bases unmatched. The DNA for the CDR3 is TGTGCCAGCAGTAGGCGGGGGGGACTAGCGGGGCGCACAGATACGCAGTATTTT. This sequence encodes CASSRRGGLAGRTDTQYF. The entire variable domain, with the rest obtained from reference TRBV2 and TRBJ2-3, is as follows: EPEVTQTPSHQVTQMGQEVILRCVPISNHLYFYWYRQILGQKVEFLVSFYNNEISEKSEIFDDQFSVERPDGSNFTLKIRSTKLEDSAMYFCASSRRGGLAGRTDTQYFGPGTRLTVL.

The chain uses TRBV19 and TRBJ1-1; 8 nucleotides align to TRBD1. The V segment lost 5 bases and the J segment 5 bases; nucleotides outside the gene matches: 7. The CDR3 sequence is 14 residues long. The germline V gene has CDR1 LNHDA and CDR2 SQIVND (reference sequence). This CDR3 reads CASSSQGAGTEAFF. The CDR3 bases are TGTGCCAGTAGTTCCCAGGGGGCGGGAACTGAAGCTTTCTTT.

This chain links TRBV7-3 with TRBJ2-1; possible D gene TRBD2, 6 bases. There are 12 residues in the CDR3. The V end lost 2 bases, the J end lost 15 bases, and 14 bases lay between the germline ends. The germline CDR1 and CDR2 sequences are SGHTA and FQGTGA. This CDR3 reads CASSLGRDPWFF. The CDR3 DNA reads as TGTGCCAGCAGCTTAGGGCGGGATCCCTGGTTCTTC.

The chain has TRBV20-1 and TRBJ2-5; 10 bases line up with TRBD2. The CDR3 runs to 13 residues. V was pared by 6 bases and J by 2 bases, with 3 bases of the junction left unmatched. In germline, CDR1 is DFQATT, CDR2 SNEGSKA (reference sequence). CDR3 DNA sequence: TGCAGTGCACCTAGCGGGGGACAAGAGACCCAGTACTTC. Translation: CSAPSGGQETQYF.

The chain combines TRBV20-1 with TRBJ2-5; D is perhaps TRBD2 (6 bases). Germline values: CDR1 DFQATT, CDR2 SNEGSKA (reference sequence). The germline V and J ends were trimmed by 4 bases and 4 bases, with 13 bases remaining between them. The CDR3 spans 13 residues. CDR3 protein: CSAIGRGGETQYF. CDR3 sequence (DNA): TGCAGTGCTATCGGGAGAGGCGGAGAGACCCAGTACTTC.

The rearrangement joins TRBV28 to TRBJ1-2; 8 bases align to TRBD1. The CDR3 is 16 residues long. The V gene end was trimmed by 5 bases and the J gene end by 6 bases; junction bases not matched to a gene: 14. From germline, CDR1 is MDHEN and CDR2 SYDVKM. In DNA form, the CDR3 reads TGTGCCAGCAGTATGCGACCGGGACAGGCTTTGAATGGCTACACCTTC. Amino acids: CASSMRPGQALNGYTF.

This clonotype was seen a handful of times. V usage is TRBV11-2 and J usage is TRBJ1-2; a weak D match, TRBD1 (6 bases). The CDR3 extends over 14 amino acids. Trimming stripped 7 bases from V and 7 bases from J, with 19 bases between. The germline CDR1 and CDR2 sequences are SGHAT and FQNNGV. The CDR3 sequence is CASTQILEGGGYTF. In DNA, the CDR3 is TGTGCCAGCACCCAGATACTAGAAGGGGGTGGCTACACCTTC.

The J gene is TRBJ1-1, the V gene TRBV6-1; 8 bases map to TRBD1. This CDR3 comprises 14 residues. The germline V gene has CDR1 MNHNS and CDR2 SASEGT. V shed 6 bases, J shed 0 bases, and the junction held 3 bases outside the gene matches. The CDR3 loop reads CASSDRGLNTEAFF. The CDR3 nucleotides are TGTGCCAGCAGCGACAGGGGTTTGAACACTGAAGCTTTCTTT.

The chain combines TRBV5-1 with TRBJ1-1; maybe TRBD1 (6 bases). This CDR3 spans 14 amino acids. Germline V gene lookup returns CDR1 SGHRS and CDR2 YFSETQ. Deletions cut 5 bases from V and 4 bases from J, with 15 bases between. This chain's CDR3 is CASSKRVQGTEAFF. The CDR3 coding sequence is TGCGCCAGCAGTAAGAGGGTACAGGGCACTGAAGCTTTCTTT.